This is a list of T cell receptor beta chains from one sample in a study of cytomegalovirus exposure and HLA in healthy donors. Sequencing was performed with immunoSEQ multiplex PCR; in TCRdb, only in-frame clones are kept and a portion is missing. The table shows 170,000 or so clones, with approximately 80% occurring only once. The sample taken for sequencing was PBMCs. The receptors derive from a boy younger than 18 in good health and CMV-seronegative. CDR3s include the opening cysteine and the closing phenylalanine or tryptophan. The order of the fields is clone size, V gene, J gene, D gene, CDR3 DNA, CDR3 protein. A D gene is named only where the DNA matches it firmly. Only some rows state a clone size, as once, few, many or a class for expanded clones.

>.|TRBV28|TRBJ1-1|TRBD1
TGTGCCAGCAGTTTAGGGACAGGGATCACTGAAGCTTTCTTT
CASSLGTGITEAFF
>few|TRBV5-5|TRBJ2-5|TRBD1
TGTGCCAGCAGCTCCGGGACAGGGGGCGAGACCCAGTACTTC
CASSSGTGGETQYF
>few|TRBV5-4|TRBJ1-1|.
TGTGCCAGCACCGTAGGGGGGGACACTGAAGCTTTCTTT
CASTVGGDTEAFF
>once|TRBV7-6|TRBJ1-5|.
TGTGCCAGCAGCTCAGGCCCGCCCGGGACAAGCAATCAGCCCCAGCATTTT
CASSSGPPGTSNQPQHF
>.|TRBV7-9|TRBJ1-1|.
TGTGCCAGCAGCTTCAGGGCCCTCATGAACACTGAAGCTTTCTTT
CASSFRALMNTEAFF
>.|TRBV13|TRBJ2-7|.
TGTGCCAGCAGCTCTTACCCGGTCTACGAGCAGTACTTC
CASSSYPVYEQYF
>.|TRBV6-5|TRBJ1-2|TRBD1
TGTGCCAGCAGTTACTTTCTGACAGGGGCCTTGGAAGGCTACACCTTC
CASSYFLTGALEGYTF
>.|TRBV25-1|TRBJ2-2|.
TGTGCCAGCAGTGATTCTACAGACACCGGGGAGCTGTTTTTT
CASSDSTDTGELFF
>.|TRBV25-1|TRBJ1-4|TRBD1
TGTGCCAGCAGTGTTTCACAGGGAGTCAGGGGGAATGAAAAACTGTTTTTT
CASSVSQGVRGNEKLFF
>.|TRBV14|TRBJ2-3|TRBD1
TGTGCCAGCAGCCAACAAACAGGGGGCGGTGGCAAGAAGCAGTATTTT
CASSQQTGGGGKKQYF
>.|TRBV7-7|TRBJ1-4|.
TGTGCTAGCAGCTTAGTGCCGGGATCTGAAAAACTGTTTTTT
CASSLVPGSEKLFF
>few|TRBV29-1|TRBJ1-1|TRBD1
TGCAGCGTGTTAGACAGGGACCCTACGGATACTGAAGCTTTCTTT
CSVLDRDPTDTEAFF
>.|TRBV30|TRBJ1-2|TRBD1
TGTGCCTGGACCCCGGACAGGGAAAACTATGGCTACACCTTC
CAWTPDRENYGYTF
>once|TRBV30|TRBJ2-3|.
TGTGCCTGGAGAATCTCTACCCCATTTACAGATACGCAGTATTTT
CAWRISTPFTDTQYF
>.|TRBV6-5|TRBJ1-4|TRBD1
TGTGCCAGCAGTGGTAGGGACAGGGAGGCCGAAAAACTGTTTTTT
CASSGRDREAEKLFF
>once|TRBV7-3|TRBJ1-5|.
TGTGCCAGCAGCTTAGGGGGGGGCAATCAGCCCCAGCATTTT
CASSLGGGNQPQHF
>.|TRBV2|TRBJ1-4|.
TGTGCCAGCAGTAAGGGCCCTGAGGGACTGTTTTTT
CASSKGPEGLFF
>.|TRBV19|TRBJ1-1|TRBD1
TGTGCCAGTAGTATTGTGGGACAGGCTTCGAACACTGAAGCTTTCTTT
CASSIVGQASNTEAFF
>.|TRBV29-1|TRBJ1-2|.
TGCAGCGTCTCACTGGCTAACTATGGCTACACCTTC
CSVSLANYGYTF
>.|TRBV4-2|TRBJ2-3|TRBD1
TGTGCCAGCAGCCAAGGGCCGGGACAGAGCACAGATACGCAGTATTTT
CASSQGPGQSTDTQYF
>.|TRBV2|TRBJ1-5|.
TGTGCCAGCAGTGAACAGGTCCGGCAGCCCCAGCATTTT
CASSEQVRQPQHF
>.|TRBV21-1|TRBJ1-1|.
TGTGCCAGCAGCAAAGGGGCAGGGGGCAAGAAGGAAGCTTTCTTT
CASSKGAGGKKEAFF
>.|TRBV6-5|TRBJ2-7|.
TGTGCCACCCGCCGGGACTACGAGCAGTACTTC
CATRRDYEQYF
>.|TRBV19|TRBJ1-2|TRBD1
TGTGCCAGTAGTTCCGGGCTTACGTACAGGGGGCCACGGAACTATGGCTACACCTTC
CASSSGLTYRGPRNYGYTF
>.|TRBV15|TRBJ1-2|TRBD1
TGTGCCACCACCCCGGACAGGGGGCATTTTAACTATGGCTACACCTTC
CATTPDRGHFNYGYTF
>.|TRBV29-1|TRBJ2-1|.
TGCAGCGTTGGTAGGACAGTTGGCAATGAGCAGTTCTTC
CSVGRTVGNEQFF
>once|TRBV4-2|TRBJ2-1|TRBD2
TGTGCCAGCAGCCACCCCCCGGCGGGAGGCCCTGAGCAGTTCTTC
CASSHPPAGGPEQFF
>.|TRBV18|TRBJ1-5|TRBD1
TGTGCCAGCTCAGGAGGGACAGGCAGCAATCAGCCCCAGCATTTT
CASSGGTGSNQPQHF
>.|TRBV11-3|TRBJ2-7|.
TGTGCCAGCAGCTTTCGAGGACAGCTGGACGAGCAGTACTTC
CASSFRGQLDEQYF
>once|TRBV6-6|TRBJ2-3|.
TGTGCCAGCAGCCCCCGGGGACAAAACACAGATACGCAGTATTTT
CASSPRGQNTDTQYF
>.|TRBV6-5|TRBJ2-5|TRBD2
TGTGCCAGCAGTTACGGACTAGACCAGTACTTC
CASSYGLDQYF
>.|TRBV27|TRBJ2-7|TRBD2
TGTGCCAGCAGTTTCTCTAGCGGGAGCTACGAGCAGTACTTC
CASSFSSGSYEQYF
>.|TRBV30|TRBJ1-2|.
TGTGCCTGGAGCGGTGGACCAGGGCGAAGGCCTAACTATGGCTACACCTTC
CAWSGGPGRRPNYGYTF
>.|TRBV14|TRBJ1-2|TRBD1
TGTGCCAGCAGCCAATCGACAGGGACCTTCTATGGCTACACCTTC
CASSQSTGTFYGYTF
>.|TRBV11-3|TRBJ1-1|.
TGTGCCAGCAGCTACTCAGGTGAAGCTTTCTTT
CASSYSGEAFF
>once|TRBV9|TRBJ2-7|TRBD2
TGTGCCAGCAGCGTAAATCCTGGACTAGCGGGAAGCGAGCAGTACTTC
CASSVNPGLAGSEQYF
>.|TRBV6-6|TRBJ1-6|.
TGTGCCAGCAGTTACACCGGACAGCATAATTCACCCCTCCACTTT
CASSYTGQHNSPLHF
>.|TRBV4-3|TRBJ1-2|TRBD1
TGCGCCAGCAGCCTCGACAGGGAAGTCTTTTATGGCTACACCTTC
CASSLDREVFYGYTF
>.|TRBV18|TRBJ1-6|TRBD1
TGTGCCAGCCCGTTTCTCTGGACGGGACAGGGGAATTCACCCCTCCACTTT
CASPFLWTGQGNSPLHF
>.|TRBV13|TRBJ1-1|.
TGTGCCAGCAGGGCTAACGGGAGAGCCACTGAAGCTTTCTTT
CASRANGRATEAFF
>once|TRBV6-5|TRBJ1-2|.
TGTGCCAGCAGTTTAACTGGGCTCCGCTATGGCTACACCTTC
CASSLTGLRYGYTF
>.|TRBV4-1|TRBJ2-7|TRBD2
TGCGCCAGCAGCCAAGATCACCTAGCGGAGTCTCTGGGCGAACAGTACTTC
CASSQDHLAESLGEQYF
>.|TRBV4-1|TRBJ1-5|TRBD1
TGCGCCAGCAGCCTTCAACAGGGGGTCAATCAGCCCCAGCATTTT
CASSLQQGVNQPQHF
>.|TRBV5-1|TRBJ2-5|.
TGCGCCAGCAGCTTGATAGCGGAGGGAGGTGAGACCCAGTACTTC
CASSLIAEGGETQYF
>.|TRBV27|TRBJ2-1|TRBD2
TGTGCCAGCAGTTTTTCAGCGGGGGGGCCCCATGAGCAGTTCTTC
CASSFSAGGPHEQFF
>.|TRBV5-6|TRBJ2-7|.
TGTGCCAGCAGCTTCGGGACACCTTCCTACGAGCAGTACTTC
CASSFGTPSYEQYF
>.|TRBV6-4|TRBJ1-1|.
TGTGCCAGCAGCCCAGGGGTCGGGGAAGCTTTCTTT
CASSPGVGEAFF
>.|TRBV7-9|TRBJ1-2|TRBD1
TGTTCCAGCAGCCTACCGGGACAGGGGCCCGACTATGGCTACACCTTC
CSSSLPGQGPDYGYTF
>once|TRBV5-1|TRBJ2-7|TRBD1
TGCGCCAGCACTCCGGGGGACAGGGGCTACGAGCAGTACTTC
CASTPGDRGYEQYF
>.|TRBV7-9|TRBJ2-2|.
TGTGCCAGCAGCTCCGACACGACCGGGGAGCTGTTTTTT
CASSSDTTGELFF
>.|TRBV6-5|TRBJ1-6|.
TGTGCCAGCAGTTTAATCAGGGAAGAGAGTTCACCCCTCCACTTT
CASSLIREESSPLHF
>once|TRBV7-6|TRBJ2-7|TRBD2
TGTGCCAGCAGTTCTAGCGGAAATTCCTACGAGCAGTACTTC
CASSSSGNSYEQYF
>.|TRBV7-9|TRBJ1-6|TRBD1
TGTGCCAGCAGCTCGGACAGGGGAGGCAATTCACCCCTCCACTTT
CASSSDRGGNSPLHF
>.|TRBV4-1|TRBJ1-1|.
TGCGCCAGCAGCCATTCAGACAGTCGGAACACTGAAGCTTTCTTT
CASSHSDSRNTEAFF
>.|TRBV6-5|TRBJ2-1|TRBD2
TGTGCCAGCAGTTTGGGACTAAATATTTACAATGAGCAGTTCTTC
CASSLGLNIYNEQFF
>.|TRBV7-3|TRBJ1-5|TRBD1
TGTGCCAGCAGCGGGGACAGGGCTAGCAATCAGCCCCAGCATTTT
CASSGDRASNQPQHF
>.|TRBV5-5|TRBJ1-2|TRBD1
TGTGCCAGCAGCTTGGCGTGGGGGACAGGGGAAGCCTATGGCTACACCTTC
CASSLAWGTGEAYGYTF
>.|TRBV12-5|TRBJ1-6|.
TGTGCTAGTGGTTTATCCAGGAATGGGCTGAGCTCCTATAATTCACCCCTCCACTTT
CASGLSRNGLSSYNSPLHF
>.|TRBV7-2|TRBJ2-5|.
TGTGCCAGCAGCTTCTTAGTTCCTGGTAGGGGGGAGACCCAGTACTTC
CASSFLVPGRGETQYF